This T cell receptor beta chain is drawn from a study of T-cell reconstitution after alpha-beta-depleted transplantation in children. This clonotype was counted many times. The CDR3 has 12 amino acids. The V end was cut by 5 bases, the J end by 6 bases, with 12 bases between. Looked up from germline, CDR1 is GTSNPN and CDR2 is SVGIG (reference sequence). The TCRbeta library incorporated unique molecular identifiers. TCRdb re-derived calls from the PCR reads in MiXCR, one entry per CDR3 protein. The sample holds roughly 350,000 distinct CDR3 sequences, around 10% seen once. This sequence joins TRBV30 and TRBJ2-3; tentatively, D is TRBD1 (6 bases). The TCR was taken from a human donor who donated a stem cell graft to a child with acute lymphoblastic leukemia. Sequenced material: PBMCs from the stem cell graft donor, taken from the stem cell graft. The CDR3 region has the DNA TGTGCCTGGTCCTACAGGGCCGATACGCAGTATTTT. Protein sequence: CAWSYRADTQYF.